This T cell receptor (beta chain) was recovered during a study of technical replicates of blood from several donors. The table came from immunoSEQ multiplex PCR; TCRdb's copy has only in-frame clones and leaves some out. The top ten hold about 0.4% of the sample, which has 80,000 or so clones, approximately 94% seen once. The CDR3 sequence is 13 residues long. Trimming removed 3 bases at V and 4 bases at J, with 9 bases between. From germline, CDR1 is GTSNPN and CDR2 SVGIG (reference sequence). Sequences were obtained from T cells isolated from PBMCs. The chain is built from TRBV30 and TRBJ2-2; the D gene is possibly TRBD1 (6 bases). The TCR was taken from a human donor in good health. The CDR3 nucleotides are TGTGCCTGGAGCACGACAGGCACCGGGGAGCTGTTTTTT. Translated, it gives CAWSTTGTGELFF.